The 25 T cell receptor beta chains below all came from one sample that was sequenced in a study of neurological immune-mediated disorders. TCRdb re-analysed the 5' RACE reads in MiXCR, keeping a single row per CDR3 protein. The sample records 95,000 to 150,000 distinct CDR3 sequences, 3.2% being singletons. The sequenced sample consisted of PBMCs. The receptors stem from a woman aged 25 to 39 with multiple sclerosis.

This clonotype was picked up many times. The chain employs TRBV6-2 or TRBV6-3 and TRBJ2-7, with D perhaps matching TRBD2 (5 bases). Germline assignment: CDR1 MNHEY and CDR2 SVGEGT. The CDR3 totals 14 residues. The ends were cut back, 7 bases at V and 1 base at J, with 14 bases in the middle. CDR3 nucleotide sequence: TGTGCCAGCACTCTAGGACTGGTATCCTACGAGCAGTACTTC. This sequence encodes CASTLGLVSYEQYF.

This clonotype was seen at least ten times. The chain employs TRBV7-8 and TRBJ2-1, with D unclear. Germline V gives CDR1 SGHVS, CDR2 FQNEAQ. V was trimmed by 5 bases and J by 3 bases, leaving 11 bases between them. The CDR3 covers 14 residues. CDR3: CASSVDSFYNEQFF. The DNA of the CDR3 is TGTGCCAGCAGCGTTGACTCGTTCTACAATGAGCAGTTCTTC.

This clonotype was observed many times. The chain carries TRBV7-2 and TRBJ1-4; 7 nucleotides line up with TRBD1. V shed 5 bases, J shed 4 bases, and the junction held 7 bases outside the gene matches. Looked up from germline, CDR1 is SGHTA and CDR2 is FQGNSA. The CDR3 is 15 residues long. The CDR3 DNA follows: TGTGCCAGCAGCATAGGGGGACAGTATAATGAAAAACTGTTTTTT. It codes for CASSIGGQYNEKLFF.

This clonotype has a count of ten or more. The chain employs TRBV4-3 and TRBJ2-3; unclear D gene. The CDR3 sequence is 15 residues long. Per the germline V gene, CDR1 is LGHNA and CDR2 is YSLEER. Trimming shortened V by 0 bases and J by 1 base, and 8 bases separated the two germline ends. CDR3 loop: CASSQDVRGTDTQYF. CDR3 in DNA: TGCGCCAGCAGCCAAGACGTACGGGGCACAGATACGCAGTATTTT.

This clonotype has at least ten counts. J is TRBJ2-3 and V is TRBV9; TRBD2 aligns across 13 bases. The ends lost 3 bases at V and 4 bases at J; junction bases unmatched: 8. The CDR3 sequence is 17 residues long. Germline CDR1 is SGDLS and CDR2 is YYNGEE. CDR3 coding DNA: TGTGCCAGCAGCGCCCTACTAGCGGGAGGGCCAGCAGATACGCAGTATTTT. The encoded protein is CASSALLAGGPADTQYF.

At least ten counts were recorded for this clonotype. The chain uses TRBV20-1 and TRBJ1-4; D is undetermined. V lost 6 bases and J 0 bases, leaving 11 bases between the germline ends. The CDR3 totals 14 residues. The germline gives CDR1 DFQATT, CDR2 SNEGSKA (reference sequence). In DNA form, the CDR3 reads TGCAGTGCCAGGTCTTTGGCAACTAATGAAAAACTGTTTTTT. Its translation is CSARSLATNEKLFF.

This clonotype was counted ten times or more. The chain links TRBV5-1 to TRBJ2-5; TRBD2 aligns across 8 bases. CDR1 is SGHRS, CDR2 YFSETQ, per germline. CDR3 size: 15 residues. J lost 5 bases, V lost 6 bases, and 12 bases had no gene match. As DNA, the CDR3 is TGCGCCAGCACTAACGAAGCGGGAGTTTGGGAGACCCAGTACTTC. Translating it yields CASTNEAGVWETQYF.

This clonotype showed up just a few times. A much larger clonotype is one base distant, so this may be a read error. DNA for the CDR3: TGTGCCAGCTGCCGGACAGCCAAGAACTACGAGCAGTACTTC. Protein product: CASCRTAKNYEQYF. The V call is TRBV7-2, the J call TRBJ2-7, with a tentative D call TRBD1 (6 bases). V was shortened by 8 bases and J by 3 bases, with 17 bases between the two germline ends. Germline assignment: CDR1 SGHTA and CDR2 FQGNSA. This CDR3 has 14 residues.

This clonotype was counted only a few times. This chain connects TRBV5-6 to TRBJ2-1, with TRBD2 matching 7 bases. With V trimmed by 4 bases and J by 0 bases, 16 bases remained unmatched. Germline lookup yields CDR1 SGHDT and CDR2 YYEEEE. The CDR3 runs 19 residues. CDR3 coding DNA: TGTGCCAGCAGCCCTCGCCGGGGAACGGGGGGACGCTCCTACAATGAGCAGTTCTTC. Translated, it gives CASSPRRGTGGRSYNEQFF.

This clonotype was picked up many times. This chain joins TRBV29-1 and TRBJ1-1; no definite D call. CDR1 is SQVTM and CDR2 is ANQGSEA in the germline V gene. This CDR3 is 14 amino acids long. The V end was cut by 6 bases, the J end by 4 bases, with 18 bases between. CDR3 bases: TGCAGCGTCAACCTCCTCACGGGCGGCACTGAAGCTTTCTTT. Amino acids: CSVNLLTGGTEAFF.

This clonotype was seen ten or more times. The CDR3 spells CASHPPDRRYEQYF. The CDR3 coding sequence is TGTGCCAGCCATCCCCCTGACCGTCGCTACGAGCAGTACTTC. V usage is TRBV6-5 and J usage is TRBJ2-7; D ambiguous. The V gene lost 8 bases and the J gene lost 3 bases, with 17 bases spanning the gap. Per the germline V gene, CDR1 is MNHEY and CDR2 is SVGAGI. There are 14 residues in the CDR3.

This clonotype was detected many times. This chain connects TRBV3-1 to TRBJ2-3; D is unclear. The germline CDR1 and CDR2 sequences are LGHDT and YNNKEL (reference sequence). Between the trimmed V and J ends, which lost 2 bases and 6 bases, there was a span of 9 bases. The CDR3 has 13 amino acids. The CDR3 protein is CASSQNLGDTQYF. The DNA of the CDR3 is TGTGCCAGCAGCCAAAACCTAGGGGATACGCAGTATTTT.

At least ten counts were recorded for this clonotype. The chain employs TRBV7-2 and TRBJ1-3, with D possibly TRBD1 on 6 matching bases. V lost 1 base and J lost 0, with 7 bases in between. CDR1 is SGHTA, CDR2 FQGNSA, per germline. The CDR3 has 15 amino acids. Here the CDR3 DNA reads TGTGCCAGCAGCTTAGGGACAGACTCTGGAAACACCATATATTTT. Translated: CASSLGTDSGNTIYF.

This clonotype was counted ten times or more. CDR3 in DNA: TGTGCCATCAGAGTCCGGGACAGGGAACCCTATGGCTACACCTTC. It yields the protein CAIRVRDREPYGYTF. The gene calls are TRBV10-3 and TRBJ1-2; TRBD1 agrees at 9 bases. Losses at the gene ends were 6 bases for V and 4 bases for J; bases not matched to a gene: 9. The CDR3 has 15 residues. Per the germline V gene, CDR1 is ENHRY and CDR2 is SYGVKD.

This clonotype has a count of ten or more. The chain couples TRBV15 to TRBJ1-6; D gene unclear. CDR1 and CDR2 from the germline V gene are LNHNV and YYDKDF (reference sequence). V lost 6 bases, J lost 8 bases, and 14 bases lay in between. This CDR3 is built from 14 residues. CDR3 protein: CATSWQPTDSPLHF. DNA for the CDR3: TGTGCCACCAGTTGGCAGCCGACCGATTCACCCCTCCACTTT.

This clonotype appeared many times. V and J are TRBV12-3 or TRBV12-4 and TRBJ1-2; 9 positions match TRBD1. The trim removed 4 bases at V and 5 bases at J, leaving 5 bases unmatched. The CDR3 has 14 residues. The CDR3 DNA is TGTGCCAGCAGTTACTCCGGGACAGGGTATGGCTACACCTTC. Translating it yields CASSYSGTGYGYTF.

This clonotype was seen many times. The chain has TRBV20-1 and TRBJ2-3, with TRBD2 identical over 10 bases. Germline-derived CDR1 and CDR2 are DFQATT and SNEGSKA (reference sequence). Unmatched junction bases numbered 4, after V lost 4 bases and J lost 6 bases. The CDR3 has 13 residues. CDR3 sequence reads: CSAKLAGSDTQYF. The CDR3, as DNA: TGCAGTGCTAAACTAGCGGGGTCGGATACGCAGTATTTT.

At least ten counts were recorded for this clonotype. This chain links TRBV20-1 with TRBJ1-1, with a tentative D call TRBD1 (5 bases). Germline values: CDR1 DFQATT, CDR2 SNEGSKA (reference sequence). Trimming removed 6 bases at V and 0 bases at J, with 11 bases between. This CDR3 has 13 residues. CDR3 DNA sequence: TGCAGTGCGGGGGACCGTCTGAACACTGAAGCTTTCTTT. Protein: CSAGDRLNTEAFF.

The table lists this clonotype with many counts. This chain links TRBV27 with TRBJ2-1; either TRBD1 or TRBD2 may fit D (5 bases each). The CDR3 is made up of 14 amino acids. Germline loops: CDR1 MNHEY, CDR2 SMNVEV (reference sequence). Trimming removed 4 bases from V and 7 bases from J, with 14 bases in between. The CDR3 nucleotides are TGTGCCAGCAGTTCGGGACGGACGTTGAATGAGCAGTTCTTC. Encoded protein: CASSSGRTLNEQFF.

This clonotype was found many times. The chain is built from TRBV5-4 and TRBJ2-1; D may correspond to TRBD1 or TRBD2 (5 bases each). CDR3 length: 16 residues. Trimming pared 4 bases from V and 2 bases from J, leaving 16 bases between. The germline V gene encodes CDR1 SGHNT and CDR2 YYREEE (reference sequence). The DNA for the CDR3 is TGTGCCAGCAGCCTCCCCGGGACGGCAACCTACAATGAGCAGTTCTTC. This translates into CASSLPGTATYNEQFF. Complete variable domain (other parts from reference TRBV5-4 and TRBJ2-1): ETGVTQSPTHLIKTRGQQVTLRCSSQSGHNTVSWYQQALGQGPQFIFQYYREEENGRGNFPPRFSGLQFPNYSSELNVNALELDDSALYLCASSLPGTATYNEQFFGPGTRLTVL.

This clonotype appeared many times. This chain joins TRBV3-1 and TRBJ2-2; D not certain. This CDR3 contains 16 residues. Trimming removed 1 base from V and 0 bases from J, with 9 bases in between. Per germline, CDR1 LGHDT and CDR2 YNNKEL (reference sequence). CDR3 residues: CASSQVASPNTGELFF. The CDR3 coding sequence is TGTGCCAGCAGCCAAGTCGCGTCGCCGAACACCGGGGAGCTGTTTTTT.

There are many counts of this clonotype. V gene TRBV24-1 combines with J gene TRBJ2-1, with 7 bases matching TRBD1. V was pared by 3 bases and J by 8 bases, with 12 bases of the junction left unmatched. Germline-derived CDR1 and CDR2 are KGHDR and SFDVKD. The CDR3 length is 16 residues. For the CDR3, the DNA is TGTGCCACCAGTGATGCGACAGGGTTGGGAAGGGATGAGCAGTTCTTC. Residues: CATSDATGLGRDEQFF.

A remark on this clonotype: A read error may explain this, as a much larger clone is one base away. The V and J genes are TRBV6-5 and TRBJ2-3; no definite D call. This CDR3 is built from 12 residues. Germline values: CDR1 MNHEY, CDR2 SVGAGI. CDR3 nucleotide sequence: TGTGACACCCTTTCTAGCACAGATACGCAGTATTTT. It is translated as CDTLSSTDTQYF.

This clonotype was found many times. The chain recombines TRBV4-3 with TRBJ1-2; D gene unclear. Germline loops: CDR1 LGHNA, CDR2 YSLEER. The germline V and J ends were trimmed by 1 base and 3 bases, with 9 bases remaining between them. The CDR3 is 14 amino acids. The CDR3 loop reads CASSQGFMDYGYTF. CDR3 in DNA: TGCGCCAGCAGCCAAGGTTTCATGGACTATGGCTACACCTTC.

Details on this clonotype: This could be a read error, since a much larger clone is one nucleotide away. The chain's CDR3 is CASSQLVEQYF. The CDR3 DNA reads TGTGCCAGCAGCCAATTGGTCGAGCAGTACTTC. This sequence joins TRBV7-8 and TRBJ2-7; D remains unclear. Germline V lookup: CDR1 SGHVS, CDR2 FQNEAQ. V was cut by 5 bases and J by 6 bases, with 8 bases left in between. This CDR3 comprises 11 residues.